The 31 T cell receptor beta chains below were found in one sample sequenced in a study of T cells in Graves' hyperthyroidism and ophthalmopathy. TCR beta CDR3 regions were amplified from RNA transcripts. First-round RT-PCR with HTBI primers amplified the TCR CDR3 region. TCRdb fed the multiplex PCR reads into MiXCR, producing one record per CDR3 protein. The sample has around 660,000 distinct CDR3 sequences; nearly 45% are singletons. Material: peripheral blood or thyroid tissue (not recorded which). The receptors here all came from an adult man with Graves' disease, either hyperthyroidism or ophthalmopathy (not recorded which).

This clonotype was detected a few times. The rearrangement uses TRBV20-1 and TRBJ1-1; D possibly corresponds to TRBD1 (6 bases). The CDR3 extends over 14 amino acids. With 1 base removed from V and 1 base from J, the gap between germline ends came to 10 bases. Per the germline V gene, CDR1 is DFQATT and CDR2 is SNEGSKA (reference sequence). CDR3 sequence (DNA): TGCAGTGCTAGAGTACAGGGTGCGAACACTGAAGCTTTCTTT. Translated: CSARVQGANTEAFF.

The CDR3 protein is CASSLVLNTGGFLNTEAFF. Here the CDR3 DNA reads TGTGCCAGCAGCTTAGTCTTAAACACAGGGGGTTTCCTGAACACTGAAGCTTTCTTT. This chain connects TRBV11-3 to TRBJ1-1; 8 bases fit TRBD1. The V and J ends lost 1 base and 0 bases, in that order; junction bases with no gene match: 13. The CDR3 runs 19 residues. CDR1 SGHNT and CDR2 YENEEA come from the germline V gene.

The J gene is TRBJ2-7, the V gene TRBV2; D remains unclear. Trimming removed 10 bases at V and 6 bases at J, with 19 bases between. The CDR3 runs to 13 residues. CDR1 and CDR2 from the germline V gene are SNHLY and FYNNEI. CDR3 sequence reads: CATATGPGAEQYF. The CDR3 DNA sequence: TGTGCCACCGCGACTGGACCGGGCGCCGAGCAGTACTTC.

There are many counts of this clonotype. The chain joins TRBV11-3 to TRBJ2-5; D ambiguous. CDR3 length equals 12 residues. Deletions cut 6 bases from V and 0 bases from J, with 5 bases between. The germline V gene has CDR1 SGHNT and CDR2 YENEEA. In nucleotides, the CDR3 is TGTGCCAGCAGATCGTACCAAGAGACCCAGTACTTC. Its protein is CASRSYQETQYF.

The chain combines TRBV7-2 with TRBJ1-6, with D possibly matching TRBD1 (5 bases). The CDR3 consists of 16 residues. The V gene's germline CDR1 is SGHTA and CDR2 FQGNSA. V lost 5 bases to trimming and J lost 9 bases, with 20 bases between them. The chain's CDR3 is CASSRGVQGHSSPLHF. CDR3 nucleotides: TGTGCCAGCAGCCGCGGGGTGCAGGGCCACAGTTCACCCCTCCACTTT.

The chain couples TRBV6-1 to TRBJ1-1; 8 bases are a match to TRBD1. The CDR3 consists of 11 residues. Trimming at V came to 7 bases and at J to 10 bases, leaving 5 bases not matched to a gene. In germline, CDR1 is MNHNS, CDR2 SASEGT. CDR3 sequence reads: CASKDRGSAFF. DNA of the CDR3: TGTGCCAGCAAAGACAGGGGATCAGCTTTCTTT.

J is TRBJ1-1 and V is TRBV6-1; perhaps TRBD1 as D (5 bases). This CDR3 has 16 residues. CDR1 is MNHNS and CDR2 is SASEGT in the germline V gene. The V end lost 0 bases, the J end lost 0 bases, and 11 bases lay between the germline ends. Here the CDR3 reads CASSEASGGLNTEAFF. In nucleotides, the CDR3 is TGTGCCAGCAGTGAAGCGAGCGGGGGATTGAACACTGAAGCTTTCTTT.

This clonotype occurred a few times. This chain joins TRBV20-1 and TRBJ1-1; 9 bases fit TRBD1. Trimming at V came to 4 bases and at J to 4 bases, leaving 19 bases not matched to a gene. The CDR3 runs 18 residues. Germline V gives CDR1 DFQATT, CDR2 SNEGSKA (reference sequence). The CDR3 nucleotides read TGCAGTGCTATCTTGATGGGATTAACAGGGGGCGAGGGCACTGAAGCTTTCTTT. Protein product: CSAILMGLTGGEGTEAFF.

This clonotype was seen at least ten times. The chain links TRBV13 to TRBJ2-7, with TRBD2 matching over 7 bases. V shed 4 bases and J 3 bases; nucleotides not matched to a gene: 12. Germline-derived CDR1 and CDR2 are PRHDT and FYEKMQ (reference sequence). CDR3 length: 16 amino acids. CDR3 coding DNA: TGTGCCAGCAGCTCCACGGAGGTCCTAGCGGACTACGAGCAGTACTTC. It encodes CASSSTEVLADYEQYF.

This clonotype was observed once. This rearrangement joins TRBV24-1 to TRBJ1-1; 10 nucleotides agree with TRBD1. This CDR3 region has 15 residues. V shed 7 bases, J shed 1 base, and the junction held 5 bases outside the gene matches. The V gene's germline CDR1 is KGHDR and CDR2 SFDVKD. Written as DNA, the CDR3 is TGTGCCACCAGCGACCGGGACAGGGGGAACACTGAAGCTTTCTTT. Protein product: CATSDRDRGNTEAFF.

This clonotype was counted ten times or more. The CDR3 loop reads CSVDSLSYEQYF. CDR3 nucleotide sequence: TGCAGCGTGGACAGCCTCTCCTACGAGCAGTACTTC. The V call is TRBV29-1, the J call TRBJ2-7; D might be TRBD1 (6 bases). Germline-derived CDR1 and CDR2 are SQVTM and ANQGSEA. The CDR3 is 12 amino acids. Between the trimmed V and J ends, which lost 6 bases and 0 bases, there was a span of 9 bases.

The count of this clonotype is one. A much larger clone sits a single nucleotide away, making a read error possible. The chain recombines TRBV10-3 with TRBJ1-5, with D maybe TRBD1 (5 bases). The length of the CDR3 is 16 residues. V lost 4 bases and J lost 2, with 15 bases in between. The germline V gene has CDR1 ENHRY and CDR2 SYGVKD. The CDR3 nucleotides read TGTGCCATCAGTGGGGGCAGGGATGTTGGCAATCAGCCCCAGCATTTT. Protein: CAISGGRDVGNQPQHF.

This clonotype has at least ten counts. The chain recombines TRBV7-6 with TRBJ1-4, with D perhaps matching TRBD1 (5 bases). The CDR3 totals 14 residues. The ends were cut back, 6 bases at V and 5 bases at J, with 13 bases in the middle. Germline V gene lookup returns CDR1 SGHVS and CDR2 FNYEAQ. For the CDR3, the DNA is TGTGCCAGCAGGAAGTGGACAAGGAATGAAAAACTGTTTTTT. It translates to CASRKWTRNEKLFF.

The J gene is TRBJ2-7, the V gene TRBV7-9; D may be TRBD1 (6 bases). The germline V gene encodes CDR1 SEHNR and CDR2 FQNEAQ (reference sequence). The V and J ends lost 11 bases and 2 bases respectively, with 13 bases between them. The CDR3 runs 12 residues. In DNA form, the CDR3 reads TGTGCCTCCCTGGACAGAACCTACGAGCAGTACTTC. Protein: CASLDRTYEQYF.

This clonotype was counted ten times or more. The gene calls are TRBV7-2 and TRBJ1-1, with no clear D. This CDR3 comprises 11 residues. Trimming left V 5 bases short and J 13 bases short, with 14 bases between. The V gene's germline CDR1 is SGHTA and CDR2 FQGNSA. The CDR3: CASSTQSTIFF. In nucleotides, the CDR3 is TGTGCCAGCAGCACCCAGTCCACGATTTTCTTT. The whole variable domain, remainder taken from reference TRBV7-2 and TRBJ1-1, is GAGVSQSPSNKVTEKGKDVELRCDPISGHTALYWYRQSLGQGLEFLIYFQGNSAPDKSGLPSDRFSAERTGGSVSTLTIQRTQQEDSAVYLCASSTQSTIFFGQGTRLTVV.

This clonotype has a handful of counts. V is TRBV20-1 and J is TRBJ1-5, with D perhaps TRBD1 (6 bases). The V and J ends lost 5 bases and 5 bases respectively, with 10 bases between them. Germline CDR1 reads DFQATT; CDR2 reads SNEGSKA (reference sequence). The CDR3 contains 12 residues. Here the CDR3 reads CSAQGTHQPQHF. CDR3 DNA: TGCAGTGCTCAGGGGACCCATCAGCCCCAGCATTTT.

At least ten counts were recorded for this clonotype. The chain employs TRBV2 and TRBJ1-5; TRBD1 agrees at 8 bases. With V trimmed by 4 bases and J by 15 bases, 8 bases remained unmatched. Germline CDR1 is SNHLY and CDR2 is FYNNEI. The CDR3 has 12 residues. CDR3 DNA: TGTGCCAGCAGTGTGGGGGTGGGACAGGCGCATTTT. It is translated as CASSVGVGQAHF.

V and J are TRBV19 and TRBJ1-1, with TRBD1 matching over 7 bases. V was clipped by 3 bases and J by 4 bases; unmatched bases: 8. Germline CDR1 LNHDA, CDR2 SQIVND (reference sequence). CDR3 length: 15 amino acids. The CDR3 loop is CASSIDKTGTTEAFF. The CDR3 region has the DNA TGTGCCAGTAGTATTGACAAGACAGGGACCACTGAAGCTTTCTTT.

The chain recombines TRBV10-3 with TRBJ1-3; D is perhaps TRBD1 (5 bases). Germline CDR1 is ENHRY and CDR2 is SYGVKD. The CDR3 is 11 amino acids. Trimming removed 8 bases from V and 7 bases from J, with 9 bases in between. The CDR3 DNA reads as TGTGCCATCGGGACGGGGAACACCATATATTTT. Translated, it gives CAIGTGNTIYF.

The chain's CDR3 is CASSMDTGGQPQHF. The CDR3, as DNA: TGTGCCAGCAGCATGGACACTGGGGGTCAGCCCCAGCATTTT. The J gene is TRBJ1-5, the V gene TRBV7-9; D perhaps matches TRBD1 (5 bases). Germline V lookup: CDR1 SEHNR, CDR2 FQNEAQ (reference sequence). The CDR3 is 14 residues long. Trimming took 5 bases from V and 6 from J, leaving 14 bases between them.

The chain uses TRBV29-1 and TRBJ1-4; D gene uncertain. V lost 5 bases to trimming and J lost 5 bases, with 15 bases between them. The CDR3 covers 14 residues. The germline CDR1 and CDR2 sequences are SQVTM and ANQGSEA. The DNA of the CDR3 is TGCAGCGTTACGGAAGAGGACGGGAATGAAAAACTGTTTTTT. Translating it yields CSVTEEDGNEKLFF.

This clonotype occurred a few times. The CDR3 loop is CASSYTSYYEQYF. The DNA of the CDR3 is TGTGCCAGCAGTTACACATCCTACTACGAGCAGTACTTC. The chain is built from TRBV6-5 and TRBJ2-7; D not resolved. The CDR3 has 13 amino acids. The V gene lost 2 bases and the J gene lost 3 bases, with 8 bases spanning the gap. CDR1 is MNHEY, CDR2 SVGAGI, per germline.

The sample holds many counts of this clonotype. The genes are TRBV15 and TRBJ2-7, with TRBD1 identical over 9 bases. The V gene's germline CDR1 is LNHNV and CDR2 YYDKDF (reference sequence). The CDR3 runs to 16 residues. V trimming: 5 bases; J trimming: 3 bases; junction bases outside the gene matches: 11. CDR3 amino acids: CATSGRSGTGNYEQYF. The DNA for the CDR3 is TGTGCCACCAGCGGTCGCTCTGGGACAGGGAACTACGAGCAGTACTTC.

The chain couples TRBV4-1 to TRBJ1-2; TRBD1 matches 10 bases. The CDR3 is made up of 15 amino acids. V was pared by 4 bases and J by 6 bases, with 8 bases of the junction left unmatched. In germline, CDR1 is MGHRA, CDR2 YSYEKL. The CDR3 sequence is CASSPPRDRGDGYTF. CDR3 nucleotide sequence: TGCGCCAGCAGCCCTCCCCGGGACAGGGGTGATGGCTACACCTTC.

Comments on this clonotype: The junction differs from germline at one of its ends, possibly a read error. This chain uses TRBV5-1 with TRBJ2-5; a possible D gene is TRBD2 (5 bases). There are 17 residues in the CDR3. In germline, CDR1 is SGHRS, CDR2 YFSETQ. This chain's CDR3 is CASSLASGDELQEAQYF. For the CDR3, the DNA is TGCGCCAGCAGCTTGGCCAGCGGAGACGAACTCCAAGAGGCCCAGTACTTC. The variable domain in full, completed from reference TRBV5-1 and TRBJ2-5, reads KAGVTQTPRYLIKTRGQQVTLSCSPISGHRSVSWYQQTPGQGLQFLFEYFSETQRNKGNFPGRFSGRQFSNSRSEMNVSTLELGDSALYLCASSLASGDELQEAQYFGPGTRLLVL.

This clonotype was detected ten times or more. The chain combines TRBV9 with TRBJ1-5; no clear D. Germline V CDR1 and CDR2: SGDLS, YYNGEE. This CDR3 spans 14 amino acids. With 0 bases removed from V and 3 bases from J, the gap between germline ends came to 7 bases. CDR3 residues: CASSVAAVNQPQHF. The CDR3, as DNA: TGTGCCAGCAGCGTAGCGGCAGTCAATCAGCCCCAGCATTTT.

The CDR3: CASSTLPGTGYGEAFF. The DNA of the CDR3 is TGCGCCAGCTCCACCCTGCCCGGGACAGGGTACGGAGAAGCTTTCTTT. This sequence joins TRBV5-1 and TRBJ1-1; 9 bases agree with TRBD1. Germline V lookup: CDR1 SGHRS, CDR2 YFSETQ. J gave up 8 bases and V 7 bases, and 18 bases lay outside the gene matches. CDR3 size: 16 residues. The entire variable domain, with the rest obtained from reference TRBV5-1 and TRBJ1-1, is as follows: KAGVTQTPRYLIKTRGQQVTLSCSPISGHRSVSWYQQTPGQGLQFLFEYFSETQRNKGNFPGRFSGRQFSNSRSEMNVSTLELGDSALYLCASSTLPGTGYGEAFFGQGTRLTVV.

V is TRBV2 and J is TRBJ1-4; D perhaps matches TRBD1 (6 bases). Looked up from germline, CDR1 is SNHLY and CDR2 is FYNNEI. The CDR3 is made up of 14 amino acids. Between the trimmed V and J ends, which lost 7 bases and 6 bases, there was a span of 15 bases. CDR3 DNA: TGTGCCAGCACCGAAGGGGGTGGGGATGAAAAACTGTTTTTT. This encodes CASTEGGGDEKLFF.

Worth noting for this clonotype: This may be a read error, as it is one base from a much larger clone. This chain connects TRBV7-9 to TRBJ1-6; no definite D call. V was shortened by 2 bases and J by 7 bases, with 9 bases between the two germline ends. Germline values: CDR1 SEHNR, CDR2 FQNEAQ (reference sequence). The CDR3 sequence is 14 residues long. This CDR3 is CASSLFTENSPLHF. CDR3 sequence (DNA): TGTGCCAGCAGCTTATTTACCGAAAATTCACCCCTCCACTTT.

The rearrangement joins TRBV13 to TRBJ1-4; D is perhaps TRBD1 (5 bases). The CDR3 runs 14 residues. CDR1 PRHDT and CDR2 FYEKMQ come from the germline V gene (reference sequence). V was clipped by 2 bases and J by 7 bases, with 11 bases between them. The DNA of the CDR3 is TGTGCCAGCAGCTTAAGACAGTATGGTGAAAAACTGTTTTTT. It yields the protein CASSLRQYGEKLFF. The whole variable domain, filled in from reference TRBV13 and TRBJ1-4, reads AAGVIQSPRHLIKEKRETATLKCYPIPRHDTVYWYQQGPGQDPQFLISFYEKMQSDKGSIPDRFSAQQFSDYHSELNMSSLELGDSALYFCASSLRQYGEKLFFGSGTQLSVL.

This clonotype was observed a few times. This chain joins TRBV12-3 or TRBV12-4 and TRBJ1-2; D unclear. V lost 6 bases and J 3 bases, leaving 11 bases between the germline ends. The CDR3 runs 13 residues. The CDR3: CASRTEEHYGYTF. DNA for the CDR3: TGTGCCAGCAGAACAGAGGAGCACTATGGCTACACCTTC.